This T cell receptor beta chain was sequenced for a study of blood T cell repertoires in COVID-19. At the level of the study: Spain, Italy and the United States supplied samples that represented acute and convalescent COVID-19. Sources were T cells, B-cell-depleted T cells, or PBMCs; the material itself was cDNA or gDNA.

The CDR3 is made up of 15 amino acids. Germline loops: CDR1 LNHDA, CDR2 SQIVND (reference sequence). Trimming shortened V by 3 bases and J by 1 base, and 12 bases separated the two germline ends. The method was immunoSEQ multiplex PCR; TCRdb's version includes in-frame clones alone and lacks a portion of them. This table holds approximately 290,000 clones, around 85% found once. This TCR derives from a human donor with COVID-19, enrolled during active disease. The donor label of this sample is uncertain. The sequencing sample was made of peripheral blood. This chain connects TRBV19 to TRBJ1-1; D unresolved. The CDR3 reads CASSIPRLQNTEAFF. CDR3 bases: TGTGCCAGTAGTATTCCCAGACTCCAGAACACTGAAGCTTTCTTT.